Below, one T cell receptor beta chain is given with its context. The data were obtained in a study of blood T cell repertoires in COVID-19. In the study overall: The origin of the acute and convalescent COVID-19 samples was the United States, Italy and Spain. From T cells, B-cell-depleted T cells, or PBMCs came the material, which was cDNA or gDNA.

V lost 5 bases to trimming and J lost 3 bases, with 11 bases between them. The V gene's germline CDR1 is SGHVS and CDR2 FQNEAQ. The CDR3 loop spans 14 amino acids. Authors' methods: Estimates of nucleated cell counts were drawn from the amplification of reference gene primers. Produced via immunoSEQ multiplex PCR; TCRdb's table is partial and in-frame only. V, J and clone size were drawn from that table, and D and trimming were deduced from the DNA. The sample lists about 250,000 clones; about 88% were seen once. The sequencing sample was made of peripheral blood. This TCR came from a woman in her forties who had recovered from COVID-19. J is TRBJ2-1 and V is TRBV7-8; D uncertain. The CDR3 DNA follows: TGTGCCAGCAGCCTATCGGAGATCTACAATGAGCAGTTCTTC. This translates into CASSLSEIYNEQFF.